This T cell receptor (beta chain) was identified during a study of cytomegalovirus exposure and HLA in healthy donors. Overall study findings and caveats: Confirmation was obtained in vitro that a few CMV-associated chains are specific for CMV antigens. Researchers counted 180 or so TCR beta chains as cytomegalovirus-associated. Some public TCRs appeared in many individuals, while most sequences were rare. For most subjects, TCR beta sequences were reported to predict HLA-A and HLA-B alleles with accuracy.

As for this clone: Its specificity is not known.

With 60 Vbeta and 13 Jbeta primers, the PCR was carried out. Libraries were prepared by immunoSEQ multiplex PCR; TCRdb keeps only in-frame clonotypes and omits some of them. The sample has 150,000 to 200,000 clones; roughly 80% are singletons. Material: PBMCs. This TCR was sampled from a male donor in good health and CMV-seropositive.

The chain's CDR3 is CASSARTANTGELFF. CDR3 sequence (DNA): TGTGCCAGCAGCGCCAGGACAGCGAACACCGGGGAGCTGTTTTTT. The chain couples TRBV9 to TRBJ2-2; TRBD1 is a possible D gene (6 bases). The CDR3 is 15 residues long. Looked up from germline, CDR1 is SGDLS and CDR2 is YYNGEE. V shed 3 bases and J shed 0 bases, with 9 bases lying between them.